This entry is about one T cell receptor beta chain. This clone was counted once. The antigen it recognizes is unknown. No per-base quality is available; no much larger clone lies one base away. This record belongs to a study of blood T cell repertoires in COVID-19 (dated by TCRdb to the early 2020s). With regard to the full study: Collaborator samples came from the United States, Italy and Spain and covered acute and convalescent phases of COVID-19. Where available, HLA class I and class II types were obtained from metadata supplied by the sample provider rather than from assay-based typing. The sample metadata nearly always contained a de-identified subject ID, COVID-19 status, age in years and sex. The samples were drawn from the first 160 participants of the ongoing ImmuneRACE study and from 1,200 or so subjects provided by 6 global collaborators. Deeply sampled blood TCRbeta repertoires from subjects exposed to, actively infected with, or recovered from COVID-19 were included in the dataset. The repertoires were released in a freely available public database meant as a resource for research on the immune response to SARS-CoV-2. The material from the prospective study consisted of cDNA or gDNA derived from T cells, B-cell-depleted T cells, or PBMCs.

The immunoSEQ Assay, a bias-controlled multiplex PCR, was used to amplify TCRbeta CDR3 regions from genomic DNA. The authors' analysis ran thus. The number of nucleated cells in each sample was estimated from the amplification of reference gene primers within the assay. To quantify the absolute abundance of each unique TCRbeta CDR3 rearrangement, sequence reads were collapsed and filtered. For each sample, productive Simpson clonality was calculated as the square root of Simpson's diversity index over productive rearrangements. TCRdb took over this immuneACCESS table, retaining in-frame rearrangements with V and J assigned. Such tables are incomplete; in checked studies, under half of the missing clones stem from an unresolved V gene, and the remainder is unexplained. For V, J and clone size, that table is used; D and trimming come from the DNA. The table for this sample lists approximately 34,000 clones; approximately 90% of them were counted only once. Of the sample, 3% to 4.5% falls within the top ten clones.

Beyond this particular receptor, the publication reports: The quantity of clinical and demographic metadata differed by source and by participant and was supplied without curation.

The collaborating institutions used their own protocols to collect whole blood in K2EDTA tubes. For TCRbeta analysis, collaborators shipped samples as frozen whole blood, isolated PBMCs, or DNA extracted from either of those sample types. Trimming costs V 1 base and J 4 bases, and their ends lie 8 bases apart. The CDR3 has 13 amino acids, counting the end cysteine and phenylalanine. Kept here is only the CDR3 DNA, which spans 39 bases and is read in frame from base 1. Based on the germline V gene (reference sequence), the CDR1 and CDR2 sequences are SGHNT and YYREEE. This receptor was taken from a man in his sixties with acute or convalescent COVID-19. The sequencing input was peripheral blood. The chain is assembled from TRBV5-4 and TRBJ1-2, with TRBD1 perhaps the D gene, on 6 matching bases. In nucleotides, the sequence is TGTGCCAGCAGCTTGCAGGGGATCTATGGCTACACCTTC. This is translated as CASSLQGIYGYTF.